Listed below are T cell receptor beta chains from one sample, sequenced in a study of identical twins. TCRdb analysed the 5' RACE reads with MiXCR anew, one entry per CDR3 protein. The table has approximately 410,000 distinct CDR3 sequences, less than 20% seen once. The sample consisted of naive T cells sorted from blood. The receptor source for this set is a man aged 45-65 years in good health. CDR3s include the opening cysteine and the closing phenylalanine or tryptophan. Fields, in order: clone size, V gene, J gene, CDR3 protein. Part of the rows lack a size; the others show once, few, many or a class for expanded clones.

>once|TRBV4-3|TRBJ1-2
CASSQTGTGDPYGYTF
>-|TRBV6-2/TRBV6-3|TRBJ2-3
CASSYVKVQYF
>many|TRBV7-9|TRBJ1-1
CASSPRTSEAFF
>few|TRBV20-1|TRBJ2-5
CSAKQGQRTQYF
>-|TRBV6-1|TRBJ2-1
CASRERIGSYNEQFF
>few|TRBV10-3|TRBJ2-7
CAISEGDSYEQYF
>-|TRBV29-1|TRBJ2-1
CSAIPGHNNEQFF
>many|TRBV29-1|TRBJ2-3
CSVEFLSATGGSTDTQYF
>few|TRBV5-1|TRBJ1-6
CASSSGTGPNSPLHF
>-|TRBV18|TRBJ2-4
CASSSREDIQYF
>many|TRBV7-8|TRBJ2-1
CAITPGSSYNEQFF
>-|TRBV6-1|TRBJ2-1
CASRGAGQGSFDEQFF
>few|TRBV20-1|TRBJ2-1
CSAIATSGNEQFF
>few|TRBV7-9|TRBJ1-1
CASSLVFQVVTEAFF
>-|TRBV5-6|TRBJ2-1
CASSVPPKVNEQFF
>few|TRBV6-5|TRBJ1-2
CASSTQGSGYTF
>-|TRBV6-2/TRBV6-3|TRBJ2-7
CASSYPGQGVKWPREQYF
>many|TRBV10-2|TRBJ2-7
CASSRGAFSYEQYF
>-|TRBV20-1|TRBJ2-2
CSARLAGGSGELFF
>-|TRBV27|TRBJ1-5
CASSPFTRVSNQPQHF
>few|TRBV15|TRBJ2-2
CATNEQGLSSTGELFF
>-|TRBV12-3/TRBV12-4|TRBJ2-3
CASRKEDTQYF
>-|TRBV29-1|TRBJ1-2
CSAPGRTGGYTF
>-|TRBV7-9|TRBJ1-3
CASSSHLIHPGNTIYF
>many|TRBV15|TRBJ2-1
CATSSRNEQFF
>-|TRBV12-3/TRBV12-4|TRBJ2-1
CASSLGLPSSYNEQFF
>-|TRBV7-2|TRBJ2-3
CASSSRLISTDTQYF
>-|TRBV29-1|TRBJ1-1
CSVGDTEAFF
>-|TRBV20-1|TRBJ2-5
CSARDAGSQETQYF
>-|TRBV12-3/TRBV12-4|TRBJ2-1
CASSLTTGAREQFF
>few|TRBV5-4|TRBJ2-1
CASSLVAVGVNEQFF
>-|TRBV5-1|TRBJ2-5
CASSLESDGETQYF
>-|TRBV12-3/TRBV12-4|TRBJ2-2
CASSLLGDTGELFF
>-|TRBV7-2|TRBJ2-7
CASSLELGGYEQYF
>many|TRBV5-4|TRBJ2-1
CASSPRTSVEQFF
>-|TRBV6-2/TRBV6-3|TRBJ2-2
CASSYRGGLTGELFF
>-|TRBV20-1|TRBJ1-2
CSARGVDRGGPYGYTF
>few|TRBV12-3/TRBV12-4|TRBJ2-2
CASSLTPTNTGELFF
>few|TRBV27|TRBJ2-3
CASSLSQRRWLYTQYF
>few|TRBV7-3|TRBJ2-5
CASSSMAGGPEQETQYF
>-|TRBV28|TRBJ2-7
CASSRWGYEQYF
>-|TRBV27|TRBJ2-1
CASTPLAGGYNEQFF
>-|TRBV12-3/TRBV12-4|TRBJ2-1
CASSKTAGTNPNEQFF
>few|TRBV6-5|TRBJ2-3
CASSFGSAQYF
>many|TRBV12-3/TRBV12-4|TRBJ1-2
CASSARVGEGYTF
>-|TRBV10-3|TRBJ1-1
CAISRQDTNTEAFF
>few|TRBV7-6|TRBJ2-1
CASSSIAGGSSYNEQFF
>-|TRBV12-3/TRBV12-4|TRBJ1-1
CASSRTGGLSNTEAFF
>-|TRBV6-5|TRBJ2-1
CASSLGPDEQFF
>many|TRBV5-5|TRBJ1-5
CASSLGSQQPQHF
>-|TRBV5-1|TRBJ2-7
CASSLEGPGEQYF
>few|TRBV19|TRBJ2-1
CASSIAGTGSGNEQFF
>many|TRBV25-1|TRBJ2-7
CASSLPGTYEQYF
>many|TRBV29-1|TRBJ2-1
CSVQGAKRGQFF
>many|TRBV15|TRBJ1-5
CATSYGGGQPQHF
>-|TRBV12-3/TRBV12-4|TRBJ2-7
CASSSPRIWRGGYEQYF
>-|TRBV29-1|TRBJ2-1
CSVGADEQFF
>-|TRBV11-2|TRBJ2-5
CASRHGPRHRNQETQYF
>many|TRBV5-1|TRBJ2-5
CASSLGAVEQETQYF